This T cell receptor beta chain was captured in a study of shared clonotypes between healthy human individuals. As for the study in general: The composition of the donors was a couple of women and three men aged 18 to 49.

The CDR3 length is 15 residues. Germline lookup yields CDR1 SGHTA and CDR2 FQGTGA. Trimming stripped 1 base from V and 5 bases from J, with 12 bases between. At a deep level, the assay was run. Sequencing was performed with immunoSEQ multiplex PCR; in TCRdb, only in-frame clones are kept and a portion is missing. The sample has about 450,000 clones, 65% to 80% seen once. V gene TRBV7-3 combines with J gene TRBJ2-1; D is possibly TRBD2 (6 bases). The receptor comes from a middle-aged woman in good health. Some clones in this sample may be carry-over from other donors' samples. Sequenced material: PBMCs. This chain's CDR3 is CASSLRGPSDNEQFF. The CDR3 DNA follows: TGTGCCAGCAGCTTAAGGGGACCTAGCGACAATGAGCAGTTCTTC.